This T cell receptor beta chain was identified in a study of T cell responses to AZD1222 COVID-19 vaccine listed by TCRdb under 2021. About the study as a whole: A total of more than 230 trial participants underwent TCR sequencing, of whom some 210 received two doses of AZD1222 and 26 received two doses of the MenACWY control vaccine. Trial participants were enrolled into age subgroups of 18-55, 56-69 and 70-plus years, which contained roughly 150, 30 and 60 TCR-sequenced participants, respectively. Study-wide conclusions, independent of this receptor: Conclusions about previously exposed vaccinees were limited because only six AZD1222 recipients were SARS-CoV-2 seropositive at baseline. Nearly half of unique spike-specific TCRs reportedly recognized epitopes outside regions mutated in the B.1.351 and B.1.1.7 variants. Because no samples from the day 14 peak response were available, repertoires could be characterized only after the peak T cell response. Most participants were white British and females outnumbered males, and the authors suggested that clonal diversity may have been underestimated. The vaccine-associated CD4 TCRs covered the entire spike protein, and the dominant responses fell in regions 160-218 and 743-854. The 56-69-year group was small, and its depth increase did not reach significance, likely because of low power. A significant rise in spike-specific TCR breadth and depth was observed after two AZD1222 doses relative to day 0 and relative to MenACWY recipients.

Concerning this clone: Its recognized antigen is unknown. It has no much larger one-base neighbor in the sample; base qualities were not kept.

The V and J ends are trimmed by 2 bases and 4 bases, leaving 11 bases between them. From the cysteine up to the phenylalanine, the CDR3 has a length of 14 residues. Only the CDR3 portion is preserved as DNA: 42 bases, with reading frame beginning at the first base. CDR1 and CDR2, per the germline V gene, are SGHVS and FNYEAQ. The sample's time point label, in plain terms: about 28 days (+/-7) after the second vaccine dose. Because spike-specific TCR depth and breadth did not differ between the two schedules, AZD1222 recipients who got a second dose at roughly 4 weeks were pooled with those who got a second dose at roughly 12 weeks. The vaccinee samples were drawn from two UK trials, COV001 and COV002, one of which was a single-blind randomized controlled phase 2/3 trial testing AZD1222 (ChAdOx1 nCoV-19) in healthy adults. Trial participant PBMC samples were collected at day 0 and day 28 after the second dose for TCRbeta chain sequencing.

The CDR3 regions of human TCRbeta chains were analyzed by immunosequencing. The paper's processing steps were these. TCRs in the repertoires were matched against a reference library of SARS-CoV-2-specific TCRs that had been generated with the MIRA antigen-specificity platform. Breadth was defined as the fraction of unique TCRs that were SARS-CoV-2-associated. Depth was defined as the fraction of total T cells that were SARS-CoV-2-associated. Using the MIRA data, each spike-specific TCR was assigned both to the spike region to which the TCR was reactive and to a CD4 or CD8 class. Log10-transformed breadth and depth values were compared by one-way ANOVA with Sidak's multiple comparisons tests. TCRdb took over this immuneACCESS table, retaining in-frame rearrangements with V and J assigned. Such tables are incomplete; in checked studies, under half of the missing clones stem from an unresolved V gene, and the remainder is unexplained. That table gives V, J and clone size, and the DNA gave D and trimming. The sample profile shows about 160,000 clones; around nine tenths of them were found once. Clones ranked in the top ten supply roughly 4% of the sample.

The sequence links TRBV7-6 to TRBJ1-1; no D gene can be assigned with confidence. The sample was peripheral blood, taken 28 days after the second AZD1222 dose. The TCR was taken from an adult who received the AZD1222 COVID-19 vaccine. The CDR3 loop reads CASSLRTGSTEAFF. The sequenced DNA: TGTGCCAGCAGCTTAAGGACCGGGAGCACTGAAGCTTTCTTT.